The clone carrying this T cell receptor beta chain was counted only a few times. Its antigen is not identified. Germline trimming cut 6 bases from V and 5 bases from J; bases unmatched to any gene: 12. The CDR3 consists of 17 residues. CDR1 and CDR2 from the germline V gene are SNHLY and FYNNEI. This specimen comes from a study of early T cells in non-severe SARS-CoV-2 infection. General study findings and limits: There was a bias toward anti-spike CD8 responses in VDJdb matching, which missed private and CD4 specificities.

TCRdb used MiXCR to reprocess the 5' RACE reads, holding one entry per CDR3 protein. The table lists around 58,000 distinct CDR3 sequences, 7.7% of them singletons, with about 10% in the top ten. V gene TRBV2 combines with J gene TRBJ2-3, with 12 positions matching TRBD2. This TCR was recovered from an adult who was a healthcare worker with PCR-confirmed SARS-CoV-2 infection or an uninfected control (not recorded which). The input for sequencing was whole blood, taken at baseline. The CDR3 reads CASSPEDLAGGVDTQYF. The CDR3 nucleotides read TGTGCCAGCAGCCCCGAGGATCTAGCGGGAGGGGTAGATACGCAGTATTTT.